Reported below is one T cell receptor (beta chain). Its target is unknown. This specimen belongs to a study of PD-1 blockade in classical Hodgkin lymphoma. The assay was immunoSEQ multiplex PCR, and TCRdb's table has in-frame clones only and misses some. The sample lists roughly 70,000 clones; 70% to 80% were seen once. In germline, CDR1 is MNHEY, CDR2 SVGAGI. V lost 10 bases to trimming and J lost 4 bases, with 10 bases between them. The CDR3 is 11 residues long. Brentuximab vedotin exposure varied, and every patient relapsed after autologous stem cell transplantation. Study-wide findings and caveats: Newly diagnosed patients had baseline TCR diversity that was reportedly lower than that of healthy donors. By cycle point C4D1, TCR diversity had risen significantly in CD4+ cells (but not CD8+ cells). Repertoire difference causes, possibly disease activity or prior therapy, remain undefined.

The chain uses TRBV6-5 and TRBJ1-2; a weak D match, TRBD1 (5 bases). The sequence derives from a human donor with classical Hodgkin lymphoma. The specimen comprised peripheral blood mononuclear cells (PBMCs), sampled before the second cycle of nivolumab. In nucleotides, the CDR3 is TGTGCCACGACAGCGGGCTATGGCTACACCTTC. Translated, it gives CATTAGYGYTF.